Presented here are 3 T cell receptor beta chains from one specimen sequenced in a study of PD-L1 blockade in urothelial cancer. The table came from immunoSEQ multiplex PCR; TCRdb's copy has only in-frame clones and leaves some out. The sample consists of about 2,500 clones, approximately 31% of them appearing once. The sample consisted of tumor tissue, taken before atezolizumab (anti-PD-L1) treatment. The receptors shown here come from an older man with urothelial cancer.

This chain joins TRBV10-2 and TRBJ1-4; D uncertain. Between the trimmed V and J ends, which lost 7 bases and 7 bases, there was a span of 13 bases. The germline gives CDR1 WSHSY, CDR2 SAAADI. This CDR3 is built from 13 residues. The CDR3 DNA follows: TGCGCCAGCACATGGAGGGAAGGTGAAAAACTGTTTTTT. This codes for CASTWREGEKLFF.

This clone was seen a handful of times. The genes are TRBV19 and TRBJ2-1; D is undetermined. In germline, CDR1 is LNHDA, CDR2 SQIVND (reference sequence). There are 13 residues in the CDR3. The V end lost 4 bases, the J end lost 3 bases, and 7 bases lay between the germline ends. CDR3 amino acids: CASSTSNYNEQFF. The CDR3 DNA is TGTGCCAGTAGTACCTCGAACTACAATGAGCAGTTCTTC. The variable domain in full, completed from reference TRBV19 and TRBJ2-1, reads DGGITQSPKYLFRKEGQNVTLSCEQNLNHDAMYWYRQDPGQGLRLIYYSQIVNDFQKGDIAEGYSVSREKKESFPLTVTSAQKNPTAFYLCASSTSNYNEQFFGPGTRLTVL.

By sample share, this clone is medium-sized. The V and J genes are TRBV9 and TRBJ2-7; 7 bases agree with TRBD1. V lost 4 bases, J lost 5 bases, and 9 bases stayed unmatched. Germline V gives CDR1 SGDLS, CDR2 YYNGEE. The CDR3 length is 14 residues. The DNA of the CDR3 is TGTGCCAGCAGCCTCAGCAGGGGGTTCCACGAGCAGTACTTC. This translates into CASSLSRGFHEQYF.